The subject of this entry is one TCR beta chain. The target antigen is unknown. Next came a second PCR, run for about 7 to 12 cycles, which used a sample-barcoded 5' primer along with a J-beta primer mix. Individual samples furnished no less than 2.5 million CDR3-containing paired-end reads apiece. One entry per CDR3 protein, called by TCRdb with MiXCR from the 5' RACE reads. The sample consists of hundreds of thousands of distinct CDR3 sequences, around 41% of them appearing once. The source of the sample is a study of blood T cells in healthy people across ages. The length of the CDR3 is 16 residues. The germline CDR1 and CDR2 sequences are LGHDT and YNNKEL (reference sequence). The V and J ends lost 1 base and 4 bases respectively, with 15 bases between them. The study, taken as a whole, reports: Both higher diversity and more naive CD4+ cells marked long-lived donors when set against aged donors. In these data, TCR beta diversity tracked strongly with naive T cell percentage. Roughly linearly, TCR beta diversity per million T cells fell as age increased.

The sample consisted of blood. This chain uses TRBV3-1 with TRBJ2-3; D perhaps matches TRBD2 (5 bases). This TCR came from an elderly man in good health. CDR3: CASSQVWTVGADTQYF. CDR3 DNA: TGTGCCAGCAGCCAAGTTTGGACCGTCGGGGCAGATACGCAGTATTTT.